This passage covers 10 T cell receptor beta chains from one sample sequenced in a study of radiation and T cells in renal cell carcinoma. Profiling relied on immunoSEQ multiplex PCR, and the TCRdb table lists in-frame clones only, not all of them. The repertoire includes about 64,000 clones, over 65% of them detected once, and approximately 7% sits in the top ten. Described time point: blood 4 weeks post-SBRT, at nephrectomy. Treatment indicated: 15 Gy SBRT to primary tumor, nephrectomy 4 weeks later. This material consisted of blood, taken from a patient whose treatment included radiotherapy and nephrectomy. These receptor sequences come from a man aged 55 to 70 with renal cell carcinoma.

This clone was seen just once. V usage is TRBV19 and J usage is TRBJ2-4, with TRBD1 as a possible D gene (5 bases). Per germline, CDR1 LNHDA and CDR2 SQIVND (reference sequence). CDR3 size: 13 residues. V was trimmed by 8 bases and J by 9 bases, leaving 17 bases between them. CDR3 nucleotide sequence: TGTGCCAGTCAGTGGACGGACACTCCCATTCAGTACTTC. As protein: CASQWTDTPIQYF.

The rearrangement joins TRBV9 to TRBJ2-7; weak D call: TRBD2 (5 bases). V was pared by 0 bases and J by 4 bases, with 17 bases between. The CDR3 sequence is 16 residues long. From germline, CDR1 is SGDLS and CDR2 YYNGEE. The CDR3 reads CASSVDSGLVTYEQYF. The CDR3 coding sequence is TGTGCCAGCAGCGTAGATTCCGGACTGGTCACGTACGAGCAGTACTTC.

V usage is TRBV9 and J usage is TRBJ1-2; D is unclear. Trimming shortened V by 3 bases and J by 1 base, and 13 bases separated the two germline ends. CDR1 is SGDLS, CDR2 YYNGEE, per germline. The CDR3 contains 15 residues. The CDR3: CASSAGSSLNYGYTF. In DNA, the CDR3 is TGTGCCAGCAGCGCCGGAAGTTCCCTTAACTATGGCTACACCTTC.

This clone was seen a handful of times. The genes are TRBV6-6 and TRBJ2-3, with 13 nucleotides matching TRBD2. The CDR3 spans 16 residues. Germline CDR1 and CDR2: MNHNY and SVGAGI (reference sequence). Trimming cost V 1 base and J 5 bases; bases outside gene matches: 3. In DNA, the CDR3 is TGTGCCAGCAGTTACTATGGGACTAGCGGGGAAGATACGCAGTATTTT. Amino acid sequence: CASSYYGTSGEDTQYF.

The V and J genes are TRBV5-4 and TRBJ1-6; weak D call: TRBD1 (6 bases). Trimming stripped 0 bases from V and 9 bases from J, with 7 bases between. In germline, CDR1 is SGHNT, CDR2 YYREEE (reference sequence). This CDR3 comprises 13 residues. The CDR3 coding sequence is TGTGCCAGCAGCTTGGACAGGGTTTCACCCCTCCACTTT. This gives the protein CASSLDRVSPLHF.

Only one count was recorded for this clone. V is TRBV21-1 and J is TRBJ1-5. TRBV21-1 is marked as a pseudogene. This CDR3 region has 20 residues. The chain's CDR3 is CASSPPCVLVRQTRREPQHF. CDR3 sequence (DNA): TGTGCCAGCAGCCCCCCGTGCGTCTTGGTTAGGCAGACCCGGCGGGAGCCCCAGCATTTT.

This rearrangement joins TRBV11-3 to TRBJ2-3; no clear D gene. Germline V lookup: CDR1 SGHNT, CDR2 YENEEA. There are 15 residues in the CDR3. Trimming pared 3 bases from V and 4 bases from J, leaving 14 bases between. In DNA form, the CDR3 reads TGTGCCAGCAGCTTTCCAGCATCTTTCTCAGATACGCAGTATTTT. It is translated as CASSFPASFSDTQYF.

This chain links TRBV29-1 with TRBJ1-1; D may be TRBD1 (5 bases). V was trimmed by 7 bases and J by 10 bases, leaving 13 bases between them. The CDR3 spans 10 residues. Per germline, CDR1 SQVTM and CDR2 ANQGSEA. CDR3 DNA: TGCAGCGCAGACCAGGGAGGAGCTTTCTTT. Translated: CSADQGGAFF.

V gene TRBV9 combines with J gene TRBJ1-5; D gene uncertain. Trimming removed 0 bases from V and 7 bases from J, with 14 bases in between. Germline CDR1 SGDLS, CDR2 YYNGEE. This CDR3 spans 15 amino acids. CDR3 loop: CASSVDGVLGQPQHF. CDR3 DNA: TGTGCCAGCAGCGTAGATGGGGTCTTGGGGCAGCCCCAGCATTTT.

The chain employs TRBV5-4 and TRBJ2-7, with D possibly matching TRBD2 (7 bases). Per germline, CDR1 SGHNT and CDR2 YYREEE (reference sequence). The CDR3 covers 15 residues. V gave up 4 bases and J gave up 0 bases, with 14 bases separating them. This CDR3 reads CASSLGGDNSYEQYV. The CDR3 nucleotides are TGTGCCAGCAGCCTTGGGGGGGACAACTCCTACGAGCAGTACGTC.